This T cell receptor beta chain was captured in a study of CD8 T cells in ankylosing spondylitis. Study results and caveats: Significant enrichment of disease-linked clones was reported in matched ankylosing spondylitis synovial fluid. Within ankylosing spondylitis blood, a TCR beta motif made up of roughly eight highly homologous variants appeared to be characteristic.

To note about this clonotype: The target antigen is unknown.

TCRdb reprocessed the 5' RACE reads with MiXCR, giving one entry per CDR3 protein. The sample has 700,000 to 1,000,000 distinct CDR3 sequences; approximately 10% are singletons. V dropped 10 bases and J dropped 0 bases, with 12 bases sitting between them. The length of the CDR3 is 13 residues. From germline, CDR1 is MDHEN and CDR2 SYDVKM. The chain joins TRBV28 to TRBJ1-2; a weak D match, TRBD1 (5 bases). Sequenced input: blood, either unsorted or a sorted T cell fraction (not recorded which). This TCR was sampled from a male donor with ankylosing spondylitis. The CDR3 DNA is TGTGCCACAAGGGACCGAACTAACTATGGCTACACCTTC. It translates to CATRDRTNYGYTF.